The 22 T cell receptor beta chains given below trace back to one sample, sequenced in a study of T cell repertoires in cytomegalovirus infection. A single record per CDR3 protein comes from TCRdb applying MiXCR to the reads. Among around 740,000 distinct CDR3 sequences listed, roughly 35% were seen once. Material: PBMCs. The receptors were sampled from a human donor in good health (CMV status not recorded). Some clones in this sample may be carry-over from other donors' samples.

This clonotype appeared a few times. The CDR3 DNA sequence: TGTGCCAGCAGCGTAGCTCCTATGGGCTACACCTTC. Encoded protein: CASSVAPMGYTF. The chain recombines TRBV9 with TRBJ1-2; D is ambiguous. Germline CDR1 reads SGDLS; CDR2 reads YYNGEE. The CDR3 extends over 12 amino acids. The V and J ends lost 0 bases and 8 bases respectively, with 8 bases between them.

This chain joins TRBV3-1 and TRBJ2-5; 7 nucleotides line up with TRBD1. CDR1 and CDR2 from the germline V gene are LGHDT and YNNKEL (reference sequence). With V trimmed by 2 bases and J by 5 bases, 5 bases remained unmatched. The CDR3 length is 14 residues. The CDR3 sequence: CASSQYGGQETQYF. The CDR3 DNA is TGTGCCAGCAGCCAATATGGGGGACAGGAGACCCAGTACTTC.

The rearrangement links TRBV18 to TRBJ2-5, with TRBD2 identical over 7 bases. From germline, CDR1 is KGHSH and CDR2 LQKENI. V gave up 3 bases and J gave up 2 bases; unmatched junction bases: 6. CDR3 length: 15 amino acids. CDR3 bases: TGTGCCAGCTCACCGTATGCTAGCGGACAAGAGACCCAGTACTTC. Encoded protein: CASSPYASGQETQYF.

The chain joins TRBV7-6 to TRBJ2-5, with 10 bases fitting TRBD2. The ends lost 5 bases at V and 5 bases at J; junction bases unmatched: 8. The length of the CDR3 is 15 residues. Germline V gene data show CDR1 as SGHVS and CDR2 as FNYEAQ. In DNA, the CDR3 is TGTGCCAGCAGCGTGGGGACTAGCGAGGGGGAGACCCAGTACTTC. It translates to CASSVGTSEGETQYF.

This clonotype was observed a few times. This chain uses TRBV7-6 with TRBJ2-5, with TRBD2 matching 9 bases. There are 15 residues in the CDR3. The V and J ends lost 2 bases and 5 bases, in that order; junction bases with no gene match: 6. Germline V gene data show CDR1 as SGHVS and CDR2 as FNYEAQ. The CDR3 DNA follows: TGTGCCAGCAGCTTAAGTAGCGGGGGATCGGAGACCCAGTACTTC. Its protein product is CASSLSSGGSETQYF.

The chain uses TRBV6-5 and TRBJ2-7, with D possibly being TRBD2 (5 bases). V dropped 2 bases and J dropped 6 bases, with 17 bases sitting between them. CDR1 MNHEY and CDR2 SVGAGI come from the germline V gene. The CDR3 totals 15 residues. The CDR3 nucleotides read TGTGCCAGCAGTTACGACGGGGATACAAGGAGCGAGCAGTACTTC. Amino acid sequence: CASSYDGDTRSEQYF.

There are a few counts of this clonotype. The rearrangement links TRBV7-8 to TRBJ1-3, with TRBD1 matching 9 bases. CDR3 length: 17 amino acids. CDR1 SGHVS and CDR2 FQNEAQ come from the germline V gene. With 10 bases clipped from V and 0 bases from J, the junction kept 13 bases outside the gene matches. The CDR3 nucleotides read TGTGCCACCAAGGGGACAGGGCCCATTTTCTCTGGAAACACCATATATTTT. Amino acid sequence: CATKGTGPIFSGNTIYF.

V usage is TRBV7-9 and J usage is TRBJ2-7; the D gene is possibly TRBD2 (7 bases). Germline CDR1 and CDR2: SEHNR and FQNEAQ (reference sequence). Trimming took off 5 bases at V and 5 bases at J, with 19 bases between the two ends. The CDR3 runs 15 residues. For the CDR3, the DNA is TGTGCCAGCAGCCACGCTCGGGGGGCAGGTAACGAGCAGTACTTC. Protein: CASSHARGAGNEQYF. Using reference TRBV7-9 and TRBJ2-7 for the parts outside the CDR3, the full variable domain is DTGVSQNPRHKITKRGQNVTFRCDPISEHNRLYWYRQTLGQGPEFLTYFQNEAQLEKSRLLSDRFSAERPKGSFSTLEIQRTEQGDSAMYLCASSHARGAGNEQYFGPGTRLTVT.

This clonotype has at least ten counts. The chain carries TRBV7-2 and TRBJ2-3, with TRBD2 as a possible D gene (6 bases). The V gene lost 7 bases and the J gene lost 5 bases, with 16 bases spanning the gap. The germline V gene has CDR1 SGHTA and CDR2 FQGNSA. The CDR3 length is 14 residues. CDR3 coding DNA: TGTGCCAGCACCCTCGGAGGGCCCCAAGATACGCAGTATTTT. It specifies CASTLGGPQDTQYF.

Ten or more counts support this clonotype. The rearrangement joins TRBV11-1 to TRBJ2-7; the match to TRBD1 covers 8 bases. The CDR3 is made up of 15 amino acids. V was pared by 5 bases and J by 4 bases, with 10 bases of the junction left unmatched. Per germline, CDR1 SGHAT and CDR2 FQDESV (reference sequence). For the CDR3, the DNA is TGTGCCAGCAGCAAAGAACAGGGGGGAAGGTACGAGCAGTACTTC. Its translation: CASSKEQGGRYEQYF.

Concerning this clonotype itself: A much larger clone sits a single nucleotide away, making a read error possible. The gene calls are TRBV6-6 and TRBJ2-7, with a weak D call TRBD1 (5 bases). Germline V lookup: CDR1 MNHNY, CDR2 SVGAGI (reference sequence). The CDR3 has 15 amino acids. The DNA for the CDR3 is TGTGACAGCAAGAAGCTGGGGCTCACAGCCTACGAGCAGTACTTC. Protein product: CDSKKLGLTAYEQYF.

This clonotype appeared a few times. The genes are TRBV20-1 and TRBJ2-5, with D unclear. Germline assignment: CDR1 DFQATT and CDR2 SNEGSKA (reference sequence). V gave up 1 base and J gave up 5 bases, with 5 bases separating them. The CDR3 runs 11 residues. In DNA form, the CDR3 reads TGCAGTGCTAGAGTCGGGGAGACCCAGTACTTC. Translating it yields CSARVGETQYF.

The chain recombines TRBV7-6 with TRBJ2-1; 10 bases line up with TRBD1. The CDR3 is 16 residues long. Germline V gene sequence: CDR1 SGHVS, CDR2 FNYEAQ. V lost 5 bases and J lost 4; bases outside the gene matches: 8. The CDR3 sequence is CASSPRQGARYNEQFF. CDR3 coding DNA: TGTGCCAGCAGCCCGCGACAGGGGGCGCGGTACAATGAGCAGTTCTTC. Based on the CDR3 plus reference TRBV7-6 and TRBJ2-1, the full variable domain is GAGVSQSPRYKVTKRGQDVALRCDPISGHVSLYWYRQALGQGPEFLTYFNYEAQQDKSGLPNDRFSAERPEGSISTLTIQRTEQRDSAMYRCASSPRQGARYNEQFFGPGTRLTVL.

The sample holds one count of this clonotype. A much larger clone lies one base from this, so it may be a read error. J is TRBJ1-2 and V is TRBV5-6; D possibly corresponds to TRBD1 (6 bases). This CDR3 contains 13 residues. The germline CDR1 and CDR2 sequences are SGHDT and YYEEEE. Trimming removed 0 bases from V and 6 bases from J, with 9 bases in between. For the CDR3, the DNA is TGTGCCAGCAGCTTGGTAGGGGACAATGGCTACACCTTC. Protein sequence: CASSLVGDNGYTF.

The chain has TRBV7-2 and TRBJ2-5; D possibly corresponds to TRBD2 (6 bases). CDR1 is SGHTA, CDR2 FQGNSA, per germline. This CDR3 is built from 14 residues. The V end was cut by 7 bases, the J end by 4 bases, with 16 bases between. The CDR3, as DNA: TGTGCCAGCACCCCCATGGGGGGTCGAGAGACCCAGTACTTC. Protein sequence: CASTPMGGRETQYF.

This clonotype was seen a handful of times. The chain joins TRBV20-1 to TRBJ1-4; D may be TRBD1 (5 bases). Trimming shortened V by 6 bases and J by 5 bases, and 19 bases separated the two germline ends. This CDR3 is built from 15 residues. Looked up from germline, CDR1 is DFQATT and CDR2 is SNEGSKA (reference sequence). The CDR3 coding sequence is TGCAGTGCGGTTTCTATGGGGCCCACAAATGAAAAACTGTTTTTT. This sequence encodes CSAVSMGPTNEKLFF.

This clonotype was detected ten times or more. This sequence joins TRBV27 and TRBJ1-1, with D possibly TRBD1 on 5 matching bases. With 3 bases removed from V and 2 bases from J, the gap between germline ends came to 13 bases. This CDR3 is 15 amino acids long. Looked up from germline, CDR1 is MNHEY and CDR2 is SMNVEV (reference sequence). The CDR3 loop reads CASSFGIGVNTEAFF. The CDR3 region has the DNA TGTGCCAGCAGTTTTGGGATAGGGGTCAACACTGAAGCTTTCTTT.

This clonotype has only a few counts. V gene TRBV12-3 or TRBV12-4 combines with J gene TRBJ2-2, with D perhaps TRBD1 (6 bases). V shed 6 bases and J shed 1 base, with 15 bases lying between them. The CDR3 has 16 residues. The CDR3 DNA is TGTGCCAGCAGCCGAAGGTTACAGGGGAACACCGGGGAGCTGTTTTTT. This gives the protein CASSRRLQGNTGELFF.

The chain employs TRBV4-1 and TRBJ2-1, with 9 bases matching TRBD2. The V segment lost 0 bases and the J segment 14 bases; nucleotides outside the gene matches: 2. Germline V CDR1 and CDR2: MGHRA, YSYEKL. The CDR3 extends over 12 amino acids. The CDR3 DNA reads as TGCGCCAGCAGCCAAGATGGCGGGGGGGAGTTCTTC. Translating gives CASSQDGGGEFF.

Only a few counts were recorded for this clonotype. This chain connects TRBV7-9 to TRBJ2-5; D uncertain. V lost 5 bases to trimming and J lost 9 bases, with 10 bases between them. This CDR3 is built from 11 residues. CDR1 is SEHNR and CDR2 is FQNEAQ in the germline V gene (reference sequence). CDR3 in DNA: TGTGCCAGCAGCCCCCATTTGGCCCAGTACTTC. The encoded protein is CASSPHLAQYF.

In its sample, this clonotype was seen many times. The V gene is TRBV7-6, the J gene TRBJ2-7; no reliable D call. Germline CDR1 and CDR2: SGHVS and FNYEAQ. The CDR3 contains 15 residues. The V gene lost 1 base and the J gene lost 4 bases, with 14 bases spanning the gap. CDR3 residues: CASSLGKGPGYEQYF. Here the CDR3 DNA reads TGTGCCAGCAGCTTAGGAAAGGGCCCAGGTTACGAGCAGTACTTC. The full variable domain, completed using reference TRBV7-6 and TRBJ2-7, is GAGVSQSPRYKVTKRGQDVALRCDPISGHVSLYWYRQALGQGPEFLTYFNYEAQQDKSGLPNDRFSAERPEGSISTLTIQRTEQRDSAMYRCASSLGKGPGYEQYFGPGTRLTVT.

The chain couples TRBV5-6 to TRBJ2-5, with D possibly TRBD2 on 6 matching bases. The CDR3 has 17 residues. The V end lost 7 bases, the J end lost 10 bases, and 32 bases lay between the germline ends. Germline-derived CDR1 and CDR2 are SGHDT and YYEEEE. The CDR3 coding sequence is TGTGCCAGCCTTGATAAGGGGCGCGGGGTTCGGGCGGCTGACCAGTACTTC. Its translation: CASLDKGRGVRAADQYF.